Shown below are 9 T cell receptor beta chains from a single sample sequenced in a study of somatic mutations in cytotoxic T cells in rheumatoid arthritis. The method was immunoSEQ multiplex PCR; TCRdb's version includes in-frame clones alone and lacks a portion of them. The data hold 15,000 to 20,000 clones, with approximately 80% observed a single time. The sequenced sample was CD8+ T cells sorted from blood. The receptors were gathered from an adult with rheumatoid arthritis.

The sample holds one count of this clone. The V gene is TRBV5-4, the J gene TRBJ1-4; 10 bases map to TRBD1. The CDR3 runs to 17 residues. The ends lost 1 base at V and 3 bases at J; junction bases unmatched: 6. Germline loops: CDR1 SGHNT, CDR2 YYREEE (reference sequence). The CDR3 loop is CASSLMGQGPSNEKLFF. The CDR3 DNA follows: TGTGCCAGCAGCTTGATGGGACAGGGGCCCTCTAATGAAAAACTGTTTTTT.

This clone appeared a few times. V gene TRBV7-3 combines with J gene TRBJ1-1, with D unresolved. V was shortened by 5 bases and J by 5 bases, with 15 bases between the two germline ends. This CDR3 is 14 amino acids long. Germline V lookup: CDR1 SGHTA, CDR2 FQGTGA. CDR3 DNA: TGTGCCAGCAGCCCCACTGGGTCGGGGACTGAAGCTTTCTTT. Amino acid sequence: CASSPTGSGTEAFF.

The chain employs TRBV2 and TRBJ1-6; weak D call: TRBD1 (5 bases). Trimming left V 8 bases short and J 3 bases short, with 14 bases between. CDR1 is SNHLY, CDR2 FYNNEI, per germline. The CDR3 is 15 amino acids. For the CDR3, the DNA is TGTGCCAGCCGCACAGGCGCTAACTATAATTCACCCCTCCACTTT. Translating it yields CASRTGANYNSPLHF.

The chain joins TRBV21-1 to TRBJ2-7; the table calls TRBD1, which could not be checked here. TRBV21-1 is a pseudogene. There are 15 residues in the CDR3. CDR3 residues: CASSSGYKGQSPQYF. DNA of the CDR3: TGTGCCAGCAGCTCAGGGTATAAGGGACAGAGCCCGCAGTACTTC.

The chain is built from TRBV9 and TRBJ1-3; no clear D gene. CDR3 size: 13 residues. CDR1 is SGDLS, CDR2 YYNGEE, per germline. Trimming took 6 bases from V and 4 from J, leaving 11 bases between them. The CDR3 region is CASTPLKGNTIYF. The DNA of the CDR3 is TGTGCCAGCACCCCTCTTAAGGGAAACACCATATATTTT.

The gene calls are TRBV27 and TRBJ2-5; either TRBD1 or TRBD2 may fit D (5 bases each). The CDR3 length is 13 residues. Germline lookup yields CDR1 MNHEY and CDR2 SMNVEV (reference sequence). V dropped 10 bases and J dropped 5 bases, with 17 bases sitting between them. CDR3 amino acids: CATSSVGDETQYF. The CDR3 DNA follows: TGTGCCACCTCTTCGGTAGGGGACGAGACCCAGTACTTC.

V usage is TRBV7-6 and J usage is TRBJ2-2, with TRBD2 matching 7 bases. The ends lost 0 bases at V and 6 bases at J; junction bases unmatched: 4. Germline CDR1 reads SGHVS; CDR2 reads FNYEAQ. The CDR3 length is 15 residues. CDR3 sequence reads: CASSLAGGGAGELFF. DNA for the CDR3: TGTGCCAGCAGCTTAGCTGGCGGGGGTGCCGGGGAGCTGTTTTTT.

This clone was detected a few times. The chain links TRBV10-2 to TRBJ1-1; maybe TRBD1 (6 bases). V dropped 4 bases and J dropped 5 bases, with 14 bases sitting between them. The CDR3 loop spans 14 amino acids. CDR1 WSHSY and CDR2 SAAADI come from the germline V gene. The CDR3 is CASSVSGEGTEAFF. In DNA, the CDR3 is TGCGCCAGCAGTGTTTCAGGGGAAGGGACTGAAGCTTTCTTT.

This rearrangement joins TRBV30 to TRBJ2-3; possibly TRBD2 for D (5 bases). Trimming took 2 bases from V and 2 from J, leaving 8 bases between them. Germline assignment: CDR1 GTSNPN and CDR2 SVGIG (reference sequence). The CDR3 is 13 residues long. As DNA, the CDR3 is TGTGCCTGGAGTATTGGACTCACAGATACGCAGTATTTT. This gives the protein CAWSIGLTDTQYF.